The 24 T cell receptor beta chains below come from one sample, sequenced in a study of identical twins. TCRdb reanalysed the 5' RACE reads using MiXCR and keeps one entry per CDR3 protein. The sample has some 730,000 distinct CDR3 sequences; about 20% are singletons. The sample was also reused in another study, on T cells expressing NK-cell markers.

Sequenced material: PBMCs. These receptors were collected from a woman aged 18-30 years in good health.

CDR3 protein: CASNPLAGVPDTQYF. The CDR3 region has the DNA TGCGCCAGCAACCCCTTAGCGGGAGTCCCAGATACGCAGTATTTT. This chain links TRBV5-1 with TRBJ2-3; 9 bases match TRBD2. CDR1 and CDR2 from the germline V gene are SGHRS and YFSETQ. This CDR3 region has 15 residues. V shed 6 bases, J shed 4 bases, and the junction held 9 bases outside the gene matches.

In this sample, this clonotype turned up a few times. The CDR3 loop reads CASSQQDVLGGYTF. CDR3 bases: TGTGCCAGCAGCCAGCAGGACGTTTTGGGGGGCTACACCTTC. This chain uses TRBV7-9 with TRBJ1-2; D is ambiguous. The length of the CDR3 is 14 residues. Germline V lookup: CDR1 SEHNR, CDR2 FQNEAQ (reference sequence). V shed 5 bases and J shed 8 bases, with 18 bases lying between them.

The V gene is TRBV20-1, the J gene TRBJ2-5, with TRBD2 matching 7 bases. V was clipped by 5 bases and J by 1 base; unmatched bases: 7. This CDR3 has 14 amino acids. Germline assignment: CDR1 DFQATT and CDR2 SNEGSKA (reference sequence). The CDR3 sequence is CSAQKRDGQETQYF. The CDR3 DNA reads as TGCAGTGCTCAGAAGCGGGACGGCCAAGAGACCCAGTACTTC.

This clonotype was detected only a few times. The chain is built from TRBV20-1 and TRBJ2-2; D remains ambiguous. The CDR3 consists of 11 residues. V was shortened by 3 bases and J by 7 bases, with 6 bases between the two germline ends. Germline CDR1 is DFQATT and CDR2 is SNEGSKA (reference sequence). The CDR3 bases are TGCAGTGCTAGGGGGAACGGGGAGCTGTTTTTT. Its translation is CSARGNGELFF.

This chain uses TRBV7-2 with TRBJ2-3, with D perhaps TRBD1 (5 bases). Germline values: CDR1 SGHTA, CDR2 FQGNSA. The CDR3 runs 16 residues. Trimming removed 6 bases from V and 4 bases from J, with 20 bases in between. The CDR3 region is CASSFWGRASADTQYF. CDR3 coding DNA: TGTGCCAGCAGTTTTTGGGGCAGGGCGAGCGCAGATACGCAGTATTTT.

In DNA form, the CDR3 reads TGCGCCAGCAGCTTGGCCGGAGTGACAGGGCGAAACTACGAGCAGTACTTC. This encodes CASSLAGVTGRNYEQYF. This chain joins TRBV5-1 and TRBJ2-7; 7 bases align to TRBD1. From germline, CDR1 is SGHRS and CDR2 YFSETQ. This CDR3 has 17 amino acids. V shed 0 bases, J shed 3 bases, and the junction held 12 bases outside the gene matches.

The chain employs TRBV6-2 or TRBV6-3 and TRBJ2-7; D is possibly TRBD1 or TRBD2 (5 bases each). Germline CDR1 reads MNHEY; CDR2 reads SVGEGT. V shed 7 bases and J shed 3 bases, with 16 bases lying between them. This CDR3 has 14 amino acids. The DNA for the CDR3 is TGTGCCAGCAATCGGGACGTCCTCTTCTACGAGCAGTACTTC. It specifies CASNRDVLFYEQYF.

Notes on this clonotype: A read error may explain this, as a much larger clone is one base away. The chain couples TRBV6-5 to TRBJ2-7; TRBD2 aligns across 12 bases. V lost 2 bases, J lost 3 bases, and 2 bases stayed unmatched. This CDR3 is 15 amino acids long. The V gene's germline CDR1 is MNHEY and CDR2 SVGAGI. The CDR3 DNA reads TGTGCCAGCAGTTACGCGACTAGCGGGAGCTACGAGCAGTACTTC. It encodes CASSYATSGSYEQYF.

This clonotype was seen more than once but under ten times. The chain joins TRBV12-3 or TRBV12-4 to TRBJ2-7; D gene uncertain. The CDR3 has 14 residues. Trimming took off 6 bases at V and 0 bases at J, with 12 bases between the two ends. CDR3 coding DNA: TGTGCCAGCAGATTGGGTCCGAGCTCCTACGAGCAGTACTTC. Translating gives CASRLGPSSYEQYF.

With respect to this clonotype: Germline is not matched at one junction end, which may reflect a read error. This chain links TRBV28 with TRBJ2-7; the match to TRBD2 covers 8 bases. The germline CDR1 and CDR2 sequences are MDHEN and SYDVKM. CDR3 size: 15 residues. The CDR3 sequence: CASTLSGSPSYEQYF. The CDR3 DNA is TGTGCCAGCACTTTAAGCGGGAGCCCTTCCTACGAGCAGTACTTC.

This clonotype was observed at least ten times. The genes are TRBV4-3 and TRBJ1-1; D is unclear. The V end was cut by 0 bases, the J end by 0 bases, with 8 bases between. This CDR3 contains 15 residues. Germline assignment: CDR1 LGHNA and CDR2 YSLEER. The DNA of the CDR3 is TGCGCCAGCAGCCAAGAGGTAACATTGAACACTGAAGCTTTCTTT. Protein: CASSQEVTLNTEAFF.

This chain uses TRBV20-1 with TRBJ1-1; 9 nucleotides align to TRBD1. J was trimmed by 11 bases and V by 4 bases; bases with no gene match: 8. This CDR3 has 12 residues. Germline lookup yields CDR1 DFQATT and CDR2 SNEGSKA (reference sequence). CDR3 nucleotide sequence: TGCAGTGCTAAAACTGGACAGGGGTGGGCTTTCTTT. Translating gives CSAKTGQGWAFF.

The sample holds a few counts of this clonotype. The chain uses TRBV15 and TRBJ1-2; the D is unclear. Germline V gene data show CDR1 as LNHNV and CDR2 as YYDKDF (reference sequence). V lost 0 bases, J lost 8 bases, and 13 bases lay in between. CDR3 length equals 14 residues. The CDR3 loop reads CATSRDVLGLGYTF. The CDR3 nucleotides read TGTGCCACCAGCAGAGATGTTTTAGGGTTGGGCTACACCTTC.

The J gene is TRBJ2-2, the V gene TRBV6-2 or TRBV6-3; D unclear. This CDR3 region has 13 residues. Germline V gives CDR1 MNHEY, CDR2 SVGEGT. Trimming pared 10 bases from V and 5 bases from J, leaving 14 bases between. The DNA for the CDR3 is TGTGCCATCAAACCCGATGGGACCGGGGAGCTGTTTTTT. It translates to CAIKPDGTGELFF.

The sample holds a few counts of this clonotype. This sequence joins TRBV10-2 and TRBJ2-7; no clear D. The V gene's germline CDR1 is WSHSY and CDR2 SAAADI. The CDR3 sequence is 13 residues long. Trimming stripped 7 bases from V and 3 bases from J, with 13 bases between. For the CDR3, the DNA is TGCGCCAGCAAAAGAGGAGTTAACTACGAGCAGTACTTC. Protein product: CASKRGVNYEQYF.

The chain combines TRBV7-9 with TRBJ2-7; 7 bases map to TRBD1. The trim removed 5 bases at V and 2 bases at J, leaving 3 bases unmatched. The V gene's germline CDR1 is SEHNR and CDR2 FQNEAQ (reference sequence). The CDR3 has 13 amino acids. This chain's CDR3 is CASSTGQTYEQYF. CDR3 nucleotide sequence: TGTGCCAGCAGCACGGGACAGACCTACGAGCAGTACTTC.

V and J are TRBV6-5 and TRBJ2-1; weak D call: TRBD2 (5 bases). Germline V lookup: CDR1 MNHEY, CDR2 SVGAGI. With 2 bases removed from V and 5 bases from J, the gap between germline ends came to 10 bases. The CDR3 covers 14 residues. The CDR3 region is CASSYPGGHNEQFF. CDR3 sequence (DNA): TGTGCCAGCAGTTACCCGGGCGGGCACAATGAGCAGTTCTTC.

The J gene is TRBJ2-5, the V gene TRBV20-1; either TRBD1 or TRBD2 may fit D (6 bases each). The CDR3 spans 16 residues. Germline V gives CDR1 DFQATT, CDR2 SNEGSKA (reference sequence). V lost 0 bases to trimming and J lost 3 bases, with 17 bases between them. CDR3 coding DNA: TGCAGTGCTAGAGATTACGTCGGGGGCATGGAAGAGACCCAGTACTTC. Encoded protein: CSARDYVGGMEETQYF.

There are a few counts of this clonotype. The chain links TRBV20-1 to TRBJ1-6; D ambiguous. Trimming stripped 3 bases from V and 7 bases from J, with 16 bases between. Germline lookup yields CDR1 DFQATT and CDR2 SNEGSKA (reference sequence). The CDR3 contains 15 residues. Written as DNA, the CDR3 is TGCAGTGCTAGGGGCCCGGCGAAGGTGAATTCACCCCTCCACTTT. This sequence encodes CSARGPAKVNSPLHF.

This clonotype was picked up a small number of times. This chain joins TRBV18 and TRBJ2-7; D remains ambiguous. The V end was cut by 3 bases, the J end by 0 bases, with 9 bases between. The CDR3 consists of 14 residues. Germline-derived CDR1 and CDR2 are KGHSH and LQKENI. CDR3 protein: CASSPSSSSYEQYF. CDR3 nucleotide sequence: TGTGCCAGCTCACCGTCGAGTAGCTCCTACGAGCAGTACTTC.

The chain joins TRBV5-1 to TRBJ2-5, with D possibly matching TRBD1 (5 bases). Germline loops: CDR1 SGHRS, CDR2 YFSETQ. The CDR3 consists of 14 residues. Trimming stripped 7 bases from V and 4 bases from J, with 17 bases between. CDR3 DNA: TGCGCCAGCTCGACCATCGGGCAGGGAGAGACCCAGTACTTC. Translating it yields CASSTIGQGETQYF.

Only a few counts were recorded for this clonotype. The rearrangement links TRBV27 to TRBJ2-7; the match to TRBD1 covers 7 bases. Losses at the gene ends were 5 bases for V and 6 bases for J; bases not matched to a gene: 7. The CDR3 length is 13 residues. Per germline, CDR1 MNHEY and CDR2 SMNVEV (reference sequence). CDR3 DNA sequence: TGTGCCAGCAGTCACCTACAGGGGAGCGAGCAGTACTTC. It encodes CASSHLQGSEQYF.

This chain links TRBV27 with TRBJ2-2; TRBD2 matches 10 bases. Germline loops: CDR1 MNHEY, CDR2 SMNVEV (reference sequence). J was trimmed by 8 bases and V by 2 bases; bases with no gene match: 8. This CDR3 contains 16 residues. CDR3 DNA: TGTGCCAGCAGTTTACTAGCGGGAGATGGGGCGGGGGAGCTGTTTTTT. Translated: CASSLLAGDGAGELFF.

This clonotype showed up just a few times. This CDR3 is CSVLRGTGSTDTQYF. CDR3 coding DNA: TGCAGCGTCCTTCGCGGGACAGGGTCGACAGATACGCAGTATTTT. This chain uses TRBV29-1 with TRBJ2-3, with TRBD1 identical over 9 bases. Germline CDR1 SQVTM, CDR2 ANQGSEA. This CDR3 is 15 amino acids long. With V trimmed by 6 bases and J by 3 bases, 10 bases remained unmatched.